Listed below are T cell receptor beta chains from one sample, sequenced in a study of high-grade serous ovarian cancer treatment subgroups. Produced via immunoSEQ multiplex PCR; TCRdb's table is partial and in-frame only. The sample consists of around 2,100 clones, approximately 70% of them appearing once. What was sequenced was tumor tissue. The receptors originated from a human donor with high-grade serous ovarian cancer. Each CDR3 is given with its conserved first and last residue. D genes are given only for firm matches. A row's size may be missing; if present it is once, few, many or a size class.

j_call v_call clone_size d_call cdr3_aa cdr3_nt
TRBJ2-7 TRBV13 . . CASSLGTSYEQYF TGTGCCAGCAGCTTAGGCACTTCCTACGAGCAGTACTTC
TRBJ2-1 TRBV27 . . CASSLGGNGYNEQFF TGTGCCAGCAGTTTGGGCGGAAACGGCTACAATGAGCAGTTCTTC
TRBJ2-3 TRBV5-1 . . CASSFGRGLPDTQYF TGCGCCAGCAGCTTCGGCAGGGGCCTTCCAGATACGCAGTATTTT
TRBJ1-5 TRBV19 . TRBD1 CASGGQGRYQPQHF TGTGCCAGTGGGGGACAGGGGCGCTATCAGCCCCAGCATTTT
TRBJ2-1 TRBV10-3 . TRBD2 CATSSGPYNEQFF TGTGCCACCTCTAGCGGCCCCTACAATGAGCAGTTCTTC
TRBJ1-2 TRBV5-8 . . CASSFRGVDYGYTF TGTGCCAGCAGCTTTAGAGGGGTCGACTATGGCTACACCTTC
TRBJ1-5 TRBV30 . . CAWANRDSNQPQHF TGTGCCTGGGCTAACAGGGATAGCAATCAGCCCCAGCATTTT
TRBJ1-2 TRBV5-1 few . CASSLAREANYGYTF TGCGCCAGCAGCTTGGCTAGGGAAGCTAACTATGGCTACACCTTC
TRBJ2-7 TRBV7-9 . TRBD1 CASSYGTGGYRTYEQYF TGTGCCAGCAGCTATGGGACAGGGGGATATCGGACCTACGAGCAGTACTTC
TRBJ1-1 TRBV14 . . CASSHGGWTEAFF TGTGCCAGCAGCCACGGGGGGTGGACTGAAGCTTTCTTT
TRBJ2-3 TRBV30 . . CAWSVAADTQYF TGTGCCTGGAGTGTAGCTGCAGATACGCAGTATTTT
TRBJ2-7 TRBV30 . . CAWSTLYEQYF TGTGCCTGGAGTACGCTCTACGAGCAGTACTTC
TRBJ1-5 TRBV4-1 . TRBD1 CASSPGTATSQGNQPQHF TGCGCCAGCAGCCCGGGGACAGCCACCTCCCAAGGCAATCAGCCCCAGCATTTT
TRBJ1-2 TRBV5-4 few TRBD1 CASSSRGRDGYTF TGTGCCAGCAGCTCCAGGGGGAGGGATGGCTACACCTTC
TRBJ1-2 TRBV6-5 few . CASSHSPTAWEYGYTF TGTGCCAGCAGTCACTCCCCGACAGCTTGGGAATATGGCTACACCTTC
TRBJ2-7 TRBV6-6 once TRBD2 CASSYRTSESYEQYF TGTGCCAGCAGTTACAGGACTAGCGAGTCCTACGAGCAGTACTTC
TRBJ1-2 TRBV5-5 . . CASTRSEYYGYTF TGTGCCAGCACCCGTTCGGAGTACTATGGCTACACCTTC
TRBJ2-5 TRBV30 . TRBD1 CAWSAGQAPQETQYF TGTGCCTGGAGTGCCGGACAGGCGCCCCAAGAGACCCAGTACTTC
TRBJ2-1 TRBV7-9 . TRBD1 CASTRGTGNEQFF TGTGCCAGCACTCGAGGGACAGGCAATGAGCAGTTCTTC
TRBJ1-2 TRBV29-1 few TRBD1 CSVEDDRGTGYGYTF TGCAGCGTTGAAGATGACCGGGGGACAGGCTATGGCTACACCTTC
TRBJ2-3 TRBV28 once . CASRSWERVSTDTQYF TGTGCCAGTCGATCGTGGGAGCGGGTATCCACAGATACGCAGTATTTT
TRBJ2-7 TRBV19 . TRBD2 CASSTPGLDYEQYF TGTGCCAGTAGTACACCGGGACTAGACTACGAGCAGTACTTC
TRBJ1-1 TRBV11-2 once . CASSLDQGTSPSYTEAFF TGTGCCAGCAGCTTAGATCAGGGTACAAGTCCTTCATACACTGAAGCTTTCTTT
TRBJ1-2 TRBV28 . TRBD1 CASNRGTANYGYTF TGTGCCAGCAATAGAGGGACAGCTAACTATGGCTACACCTTC
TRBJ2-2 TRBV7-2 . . CASSHSATRNTGELFF TGTGCCAGCAGCCACTCGGCTACGCGAAACACCGGGGAGCTGTTTTTT
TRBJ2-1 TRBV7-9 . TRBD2 CASSPWEGRQFF TGTGCCAGCAGCCCTTGGGAGGGGCGTCAGTTCTTC
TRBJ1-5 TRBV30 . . CAWSPAATQPQHF TGTGCCTGGAGTCCAGCGGCTACCCAGCCCCAGCATTTT
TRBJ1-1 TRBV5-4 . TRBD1 CASSLEGGLTEAFF TGTGCCAGCAGCTTGGAAGGGGGCTTAACTGAAGCTTTCTTT
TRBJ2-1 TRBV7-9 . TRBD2 CASSLDLAGDNEQFF TGTGCCAGCAGCTTAGACCTAGCGGGGGACAATGAGCAGTTCTTC
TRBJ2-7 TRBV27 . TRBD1 CASSFEGQEYEQYF TGTGCCAGCAGTTTTGAGGGACAGGAGTACGAGCAGTACTTC
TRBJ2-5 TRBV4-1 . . CASGPQYQQETQYF TGCGCCAGCGGGCCACAGTACCAACAAGAGACCCAGTACTTC
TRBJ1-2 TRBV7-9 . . CASSLGGANYGYTF TGTGCCAGCAGCTTAGGAGGAGCCAACTATGGCTACACCTTC
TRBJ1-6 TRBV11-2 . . CASSFQTSNSPLHF TGTGCCAGCAGCTTCCAAACTTCCAATTCACCCCTCCACTTT
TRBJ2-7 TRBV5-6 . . CASSSRQGAYEQYF TGTGCCAGCAGTTCCCGTCAAGGAGCCTACGAGCAGTACTTC
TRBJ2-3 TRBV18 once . CASSPPGLEGADTQYF TGTGCCAGCTCACCACCGGGACTCGAGGGGGCAGATACGCAGTATTTT
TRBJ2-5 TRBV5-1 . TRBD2 CASQRTSGPQETQYF TGCGCCAGCCAAAGGACTAGCGGGCCACAAGAGACCCAGTACTTC
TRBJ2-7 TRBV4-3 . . CASSQEYPGGSYEQYF TGCGCCAGCAGCCAGGAGTATCCTGGCGGCTCCTACGAGCAGTACTTC
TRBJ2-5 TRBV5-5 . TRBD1 CASSSTGGQETQYF TGTGCCAGCAGTTCGACAGGGGGCCAAGAGACCCAGTACTTC
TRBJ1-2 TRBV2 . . CASSDGHGTLYGYTF TGTGCCAGCAGCGACGGCCACGGGACCCTCTATGGCTACACCTTC
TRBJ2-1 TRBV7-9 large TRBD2 CASSPLLAGAYNEQFF TGTGCCAGCAGCCCCCTTCTAGCGGGGGCCTACAATGAGCAGTTCTTC
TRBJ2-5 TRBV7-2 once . CASSLVGAHGQETQYF TGTGCCAGCAGCTTAGTAGGGGCCCATGGCCAAGAGACCCAGTACTTC
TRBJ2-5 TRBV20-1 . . CSARRGETQYF TGCAGTGCTCGCAGGGGCGAGACCCAGTACTTC
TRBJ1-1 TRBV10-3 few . CAISESTGNTEAFF TGTGCCATCAGTGAGTCGACAGGCAACACTGAAGCTTTCTTT
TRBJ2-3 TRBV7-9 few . CASSLGTGTPDSDTQYF TGTGCCAGCAGCTTAGGGACCGGGACTCCCGACTCAGATACGCAGTATTTT
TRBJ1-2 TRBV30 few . CAWRAYYGYTF TGTGCCTGGAGAGCTTACTATGGCTACACCTTC
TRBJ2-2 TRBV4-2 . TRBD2 CASSQETSGGAVAGELFF TGTGCCAGCAGCCAAGAGACTAGCGGGGGGGCAGTAGCCGGGGAGCTGTTTTTT
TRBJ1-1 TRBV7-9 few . CASSLTEVSEAFF TGTGCCAGCAGCTTAACCGAGGTCTCTGAAGCTTTCTTT
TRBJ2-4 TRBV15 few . CATSSGVGNIQYF TGTGCCACAAGCTCGGGCGTCGGAAACATTCAGTACTTC
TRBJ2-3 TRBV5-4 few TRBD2 CASSVGLAGSTDTQYF TGTGCCAGCAGCGTGGGACTAGCGGGCAGCACAGATACGCAGTATTTT
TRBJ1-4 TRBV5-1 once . CASSLQGVSNEKLFF TGCGCCAGCAGCCTACAGGGAGTATCTAATGAAAAACTGTTTTTT
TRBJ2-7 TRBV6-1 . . CASSEGALGKDGQYF TGTGCCAGCAGTGAAGGGGCACTCGGCAAAGATGGGCAGTACTTC
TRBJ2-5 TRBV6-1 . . CACRGKAAGQETQYF TGTGCCTGCAGGGGCAAAGCGGCGGGCCAAGAGACCCAGTACTTC
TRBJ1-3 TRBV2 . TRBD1 CARGQDKIDIYF TGTGCCAGGGGACAGGACAAGATTGACATATATTTT
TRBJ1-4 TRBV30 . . CAWSVSGTPGEKLFF TGTGCCTGGAGTGTCTCCGGGACTCCTGGTGAAAAACTGTTTTTT
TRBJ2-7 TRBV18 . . CASSPPGGSTYEQYF TGTGCCAGCTCACCACCGGGAGGCAGTACCTACGAGCAGTACTTC
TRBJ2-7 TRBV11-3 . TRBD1 CASSLARQGKTSYGQYF TGTGCCAGCAGCTTAGCTCGACAGGGAAAGACCTCCTACGGGCAGTACTTC
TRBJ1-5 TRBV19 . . CASSIAISNQPQHF TGTGCCAGTAGTATAGCTATTAGCAATCAGCCCCAGCATTTT
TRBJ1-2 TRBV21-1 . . CASSKDAGTGNYGYTF TGTGCCAGCAGCAAAGACGCCGGGACGGGGAACTATGGCTACACCTTC
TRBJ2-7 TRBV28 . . CATSWQGTYEQYF TGTGCCACCTCGTGGCAGGGAACCTACGAGCAGTACTTC